This T cell receptor (beta chain) is from a study of spatial heterogeneity in lung cancer. Study-wide background: Matched bulk RNA-seq yielded a T cell module score, and TCR transcript counts in tumor regions correlated strongly with that score. Study-wide points: Intratumoral expanded alpha and beta TCR counts were found to track tumor mutation counts.

Time point given: sample taken at primary tumor resection. Tumor, nontumor lung or frozen PBMC supplied whole RNA that was sequenced unsorted. The library protocol tagged each TCR cDNA with a unique molecular identifier. MiXCR, applied by TCRdb to the 5' RACE reads, yields one record per CDR3 protein. The top ten hold approximately 20% of the sample, which has 9,500 to 11,000 distinct CDR3 sequences, around 8.3% seen once. This clonotype was counted ten times or more. Antigen specificity is unknown. Within a library made for alpha chains, this beta chain is off target, and its count is uninformative. V lost 4 bases, J lost 0 bases, and 7 bases lay in between. This CDR3 is built from 14 residues. Looked up from germline, CDR1 is SEHNR and CDR2 is FQNEAQ (reference sequence).

The chain employs TRBV7-9 and TRBJ1-5, with D unclear. The clonotype originates from a female donor with early-stage non-small cell lung cancer. The input for sequencing was lung tumor tissue, taken at surgery. CDR3 DNA sequence: TGTGCCAGCAGCTCCCAATATAGCAATCAGCCCCAGCATTTT. Its protein product is CASSSQYSNQPQHF.